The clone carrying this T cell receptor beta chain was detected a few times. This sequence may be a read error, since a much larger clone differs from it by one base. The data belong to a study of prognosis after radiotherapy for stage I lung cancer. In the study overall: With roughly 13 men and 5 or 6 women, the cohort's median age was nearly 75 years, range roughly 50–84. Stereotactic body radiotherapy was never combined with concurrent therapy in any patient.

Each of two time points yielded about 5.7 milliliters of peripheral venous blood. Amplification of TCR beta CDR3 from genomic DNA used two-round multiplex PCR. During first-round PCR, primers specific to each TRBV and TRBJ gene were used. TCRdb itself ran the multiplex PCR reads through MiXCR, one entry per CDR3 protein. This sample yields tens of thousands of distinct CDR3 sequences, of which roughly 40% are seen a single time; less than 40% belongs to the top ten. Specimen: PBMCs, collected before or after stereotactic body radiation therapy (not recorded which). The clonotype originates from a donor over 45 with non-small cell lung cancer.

CDR3 DNA: TGTGCCAGCAGTTTAGATCCCGTGTACATGAACACTGAAGCTTTCTTT. Protein sequence: CASSLDPVYMNTEAFF. The chain links TRBV12-3 or TRBV12-4 to TRBJ1-1; D not resolved. The CDR3 contains 16 residues. The V and J ends lost 1 base and 0 bases respectively, with 12 bases between them.